Presented here are 30 T cell receptor beta chains from one specimen sequenced in a study of blood T cell repertoires in COVID-19. The assay was immunoSEQ multiplex PCR, and TCRdb's table has in-frame clones only and misses some. There are roughly 330,000 clones in the sample; 87% occur only once, and roughly 8.9% lies in the top ten. The material sequenced was peripheral blood. These TCRs come from a man aged 30 to 45 with COVID-19, enrolled during active disease.

This rearrangement joins TRBV29-1 to TRBJ2-7, with 10 bases aligning to TRBD1. Germline V gene lookup returns CDR1 SQVTM and CDR2 ANQGSEA. The V and J ends lost 5 bases and 2 bases, in that order; junction bases with no gene match: 3. The CDR3 loop spans 13 amino acids. CDR3 DNA: TGCAGCGTTAGGACAGGGGGAACCTACGAGCAGTACTTC. As protein: CSVRTGGTYEQYF.

This sequence joins TRBV18 and TRBJ1-4, with D tentatively TRBD1 (5 bases). The CDR3 length is 15 residues. The V and J ends lost 0 bases and 8 bases respectively, with 13 bases between them. The V gene's germline CDR1 is KGHSH and CDR2 LQKENI. CDR3 sequence: CASSPPGGVEEKLFF. The DNA for the CDR3 is TGTGCCAGCTCACCACCGGGGGGAGTGGAAGAAAAACTGTTTTTT.

This clone was observed a few times. J is TRBJ2-7 and V is TRBV4-3, with a possible D match to TRBD1 (5 bases). Trimming stripped 4 bases from V and 3 bases from J, with 10 bases between. Germline V lookup: CDR1 LGHNA, CDR2 YSLEER. The CDR3 contains 13 residues. This chain's CDR3 is CASSRETGYEQYF. In DNA, the CDR3 is TGCGCCAGCAGCCGAGAAACAGGCTACGAGCAGTACTTC.

The J gene is TRBJ1-5, the V gene TRBV5-6, with D possibly being TRBD1 (5 bases). This CDR3 comprises 18 residues. Germline V CDR1 and CDR2: SGHDT, YYEEEE. Trimming took 3 bases from V and 3 from J, leaving 22 bases between them. The CDR3 reads CASSSLEEGPNINQPQHF. For the CDR3, the DNA is TGTGCCAGCAGCTCCCTCGAGGAGGGACCTAATATCAATCAGCCCCAGCATTTT. Combining the CDR3 with reference TRBV5-6 and TRBJ1-5 gives the whole variable domain DAGVTQSPTHLIKTRGQQVTLRCSPKSGHDTVSWYQQALGQGPQFIFQYYEEEERQRGNFPDRFSGHQFPNYSSELNVNALLLGDSALYLCASSSLEEGPNINQPQHFGDGTRLSIL.

The rearrangement joins TRBV9 to TRBJ2-5; 11 positions agree with TRBD1. Germline values: CDR1 SGDLS, CDR2 YYNGEE. V shed 5 bases and J 5 bases; nucleotides not matched to a gene: 8. The CDR3 is 15 residues long. The CDR3 sequence is CASSQGQGAWETQYF. The CDR3 nucleotides read TGTGCCAGCAGTCAAGGACAGGGGGCTTGGGAGACCCAGTACTTC.

This rearrangement joins TRBV5-4 to TRBJ2-3; D is ambiguous. The CDR3 loop spans 15 amino acids. Germline values: CDR1 SGHNT, CDR2 YYREEE (reference sequence). The ends were cut back, 0 bases at V and 0 bases at J, with 8 bases in the middle. CDR3 coding DNA: TGTGCCAGCAGCTTGGACAGCCTTAGCACAGATACGCAGTATTTT. Translated: CASSLDSLSTDTQYF.

The chain links TRBV11-1 to TRBJ2-1; TRBD2 matches at 8 bases. Germline-derived CDR1 and CDR2 are SGHAT and FQDESV (reference sequence). CDR3 length equals 14 residues. Trimming at V came to 5 bases and at J to 10 bases, leaving 10 bases not matched to a gene. Written as DNA, the CDR3 is TGTGCCAGCAGCACAGAGGTTGCGGGAGGCGAGCAGTTCTTC. The encoded protein is CASSTEVAGGEQFF.

This clone was counted once. This sequence joins TRBV11-2 and TRBJ2-5; 7 positions agree with TRBD1. Germline CDR1 reads SGHAT; CDR2 reads FQNNGV. The CDR3 runs 15 residues. Trimming took 1 base from V and 2 from J; bases not matched to a gene: 4. The CDR3 DNA reads TGTGCCAGCAGCTTAGTGGGGACAGCACAAGAGACCCAGTACTTC. Translating gives CASSLVGTAQETQYF.

This clone was counted only a few times. The rearrangement uses TRBV7-2 and TRBJ1-1, with D unclear. Deletions cut 1 base from V and 2 bases from J, with 11 bases between. Per the germline V gene, CDR1 is SGHTA and CDR2 is FQGNSA. This CDR3 is 15 amino acids long. The DNA of the CDR3 is TGTGCCAGCAGCTTAGTTGCTAAAAGTAACACTGAAGCTTTCTTT. Protein product: CASSLVAKSNTEAFF.

The V call is TRBV4-2, the J call TRBJ2-2; 10 bases agree with TRBD1. Looked up from germline, CDR1 is LGHNA and CDR2 is YNFKEQ. There are 16 residues in the CDR3. V trimming: 0 bases; J trimming: 7 bases; junction bases outside the gene matches: 5. The CDR3 loop reads CASSQEGTGAIGELFF. CDR3 nucleotide sequence: TGTGCCAGCAGCCAAGAAGGGACAGGGGCCATCGGGGAGCTGTTTTTT.

V and J are TRBV21-1 and TRBJ1-2; the table's D call, TRBD1, has no DNA check behind it. TRBV21-1 constitutes a pseudogene. The CDR3 sequence is 15 residues long. The CDR3 bases are TGTGCCAGCAGGGAGGGAGTAACAGGGGGGAATCCTGGTTCATTC. It translates to CASREGVTGGNPGSF.

The sample holds many counts of this clone. The chain uses TRBV6-4 and TRBJ2-7; 12 bases are shared with TRBD2. J was trimmed by 6 bases and V by 4 bases; bases with no gene match: 4. The CDR3 spans 14 residues. Germline V lookup: CDR1 MRHNA, CDR2 SNTAGT. The CDR3 DNA is TGTGCCAGCAGTGTACTAGCGGGAGGTAGCGAGCAGTACTTC. Protein: CASSVLAGGSEQYF.

The rearrangement joins TRBV5-1 to TRBJ1-3; 7 nucleotides agree with TRBD1. The germline V gene has CDR1 SGHRS and CDR2 YFSETQ. J was trimmed by 0 bases and V by 3 bases; bases with no gene match: 6. The CDR3 is made up of 16 amino acids. The CDR3 is CASSSAGTASGNTIYF. For the CDR3, the DNA is TGCGCCAGCAGCTCCGCCGGGACAGCCTCTGGAAACACCATATATTTT.

V usage is TRBV2 and J usage is TRBJ2-7, with 9 bases identical to TRBD2. Trimming removed 6 bases from V and 2 bases from J; junction bases left unmatched: 8. CDR3 length: 15 amino acids. Germline V lookup: CDR1 SNHLY, CDR2 FYNNEI. CDR3 loop: CASRRTGTSPYEQYF. The CDR3 DNA reads TGTGCCAGCAGGAGGACCGGGACTAGCCCCTACGAGCAGTACTTC.

The V call is TRBV3-1 (or the pseudogene TRBV3-2), the J call TRBJ2-7; 10 nucleotides match TRBD2. This CDR3 is 16 amino acids long. The germline V gene encodes CDR1 LGHDT and CDR2 YNNKEL (reference sequence). The V and J ends lost 2 bases and 0 bases, in that order; junction bases with no gene match: 4. CDR3 DNA sequence: TGTGCCAGCAGCCAACCCAGCGGGAGGGCCTCCTACGAGCAGTACTTC. This gives the protein CASSQPSGRASYEQYF.

This chain uses TRBV24-1 with TRBJ2-1; maybe TRBD2 (6 bases). Germline CDR1 reads KGHDR; CDR2 reads SFDVKD. The CDR3 covers 16 residues. With 1 base removed from V and 1 base from J, the gap between germline ends came to 10 bases. The CDR3 DNA reads TGTGCCACCAGTGATTTAGGAGGGGTTTCCTACAATGAGCAGTTCTTC. Amino acid sequence: CATSDLGGVSYNEQFF.

The genes are TRBV5-1 and TRBJ2-4; TRBD1 matches 8 bases. Per germline, CDR1 SGHRS and CDR2 YFSETQ. Trimming at V came to 0 bases and at J to 5 bases, leaving 4 bases not matched to a gene. This CDR3 spans 15 amino acids. The CDR3 reads CASSLAQGAQNIQYF. DNA for the CDR3: TGCGCCAGCAGCTTGGCGCAGGGGGCGCAAAACATTCAGTACTTC.

The chain uses TRBV12-3 or TRBV12-4 and TRBJ1-2; 7 nucleotides match TRBD1. Germline trimming cut 6 bases from V and 6 bases from J; bases unmatched to any gene: 4. The CDR3 loop spans 12 amino acids. The CDR3 DNA reads as TGTGCCAGCAGACTTACAGGGGATGGCTACACCTTC. Translated: CASRLTGDGYTF.

This clone was counted only a few times. The rearrangement joins TRBV11-2 to TRBJ2-1, with D possibly TRBD2 on 6 matching bases. V lost 4 bases, J lost 3 bases, and 10 bases lay in between. CDR1 and CDR2 (germline): SGHAT, FQNNGV. CDR3 length equals 14 residues. CDR3 DNA sequence: TGTGCCAGCAGCTCACAGACTAGCTACAATGAGCAGTTCTTC. This gives the protein CASSSQTSYNEQFF.

The CDR3 loop reads CASSFRRQGYGTDTQYF. The CDR3 DNA reads as TGTGCCAGCAGCTTCCGAAGACAGGGTTATGGGACAGATACGCAGTATTTT. The chain links TRBV7-8 to TRBJ2-3; TRBD1 matches at 7 bases. V lost 3 bases to trimming and J lost 3 bases; unmatched junction nucleotides: 12. CDR3 length: 17 amino acids. In germline, CDR1 is SGHVS, CDR2 FQNEAQ.

Comments on this clone: Different DNA sequences within this sample yield the same CDR3. This chain joins TRBV3-1 (or the pseudogene TRBV3-2) and TRBJ2-5; maybe TRBD2 (5 bases). Germline CDR1 is LGHDT and CDR2 is YNNKEL (reference sequence). The V gene lost 1 base and the J gene lost 4 bases, with 10 bases spanning the gap. The CDR3 is 14 residues long. The CDR3 DNA reads as TGTGCCAGCAGCCAAGGCCCGGGAAGAGAGACCCAGTACTTC. Its translation is CASSQGPGRETQYF.

The genes are TRBV3-1 (or the pseudogene TRBV3-2) and TRBJ1-4; tentatively, D is TRBD1 (5 bases). The germline V gene encodes CDR1 LGHDT and CDR2 YNNKEL (reference sequence). The CDR3 runs to 15 residues. The V gene lost 1 base and the J gene lost 8 bases, with 14 bases spanning the gap. In DNA form, the CDR3 reads TGTGCCAGCAGCCAAGGATGGGGGGAGCAGGAAAAACTGTTTTTT. Translating gives CASSQGWGEQEKLFF.

The chain carries TRBV6-5 and TRBJ1-2, with 7 bases lining up with TRBD1. With 5 bases clipped from V and 5 bases from J, the junction kept 5 bases outside the gene matches. The CDR3 is 13 residues long. CDR1 is MNHEY, CDR2 SVGAGI, per germline. The DNA of the CDR3 is TGTGCCAGCAGTCCCGACAGGGATTATGGCTACACCTTC. Amino acids: CASSPDRDYGYTF.

This rearrangement joins TRBV7-9 to TRBJ2-2, with D uncertain. This CDR3 spans 13 amino acids. V lost 3 bases, J lost 5 bases, and 7 bases lay in between. Germline V gives CDR1 SEHNR, CDR2 FQNEAQ (reference sequence). CDR3 amino acids: CASSFTETGELFF. CDR3 nucleotides: TGTGCCAGCAGCTTCACAGAAACCGGGGAGCTGTTTTTT.

The J gene is TRBJ2-3, the V gene TRBV30; TRBD2 is a possible D gene (6 bases). The ends were cut back, 0 bases at V and 0 bases at J, with 13 bases in the middle. CDR3 length: 16 amino acids. Germline V gives CDR1 GTSNPN, CDR2 SVGIG (reference sequence). The CDR3 DNA follows: TGTGCCTGGAGTGTAGGCCTAGCGACGAGCACAGATACGCAGTATTTT. Its translation: CAWSVGLATSTDTQYF.

J is TRBJ1-6 and V is TRBV7-9; 9 positions match TRBD1. The CDR3 spans 14 residues. With V trimmed by 4 bases and J by 10 bases, 5 bases remained unmatched. Germline CDR1 reads SEHNR; CDR2 reads FQNEAQ (reference sequence). The CDR3 bases are TGTGCCAGCAGCTGGACAGGGGACGGCTCACCCCTCCACTTT. Translation: CASSWTGDGSPLHF.

This sequence joins TRBV2 and TRBJ1-3, with D tentatively TRBD1 (5 bases). CDR1 and CDR2 from the germline V gene are SNHLY and FYNNEI. This CDR3 is 15 amino acids long. The V end was cut by 8 bases, the J end by 8 bases, with 22 bases between. The CDR3 region is CASLWSRAGPDTIYF. The CDR3 nucleotides are TGTGCCAGCCTATGGAGCCGGGCAGGGCCGGACACCATATATTTT.

The chain combines TRBV27 with TRBJ2-1, with 10 bases identical to TRBD2. Germline trimming cut 4 bases from V and 5 bases from J; bases unmatched to any gene: 8. The CDR3 runs 16 residues. The V gene's germline CDR1 is MNHEY and CDR2 SMNVEV (reference sequence). The CDR3 bases are TGTGCCAGCAGTTCACCCTCTAGCGGGGGCCACAATGAGCAGTTCTTC. Translated, it gives CASSSPSSGGHNEQFF.

The chain carries TRBV7-9 and TRBJ1-2, with 7 positions matching TRBD1. Germline CDR1 SEHNR, CDR2 FQNEAQ (reference sequence). The CDR3 is 15 amino acids. The V gene end was trimmed by 5 bases and the J gene end by 1 base; junction bases not matched to a gene: 7. This chain's CDR3 is CASSARDSYNYGYTF. For the CDR3, the DNA is TGTGCCAGCAGCGCCCGGGACAGCTATAACTATGGCTACACCTTC.

The rearrangement uses TRBV6-2 or TRBV6-3 and TRBJ1-5; the match to TRBD1 covers 10 bases. The V gene end was trimmed by 2 bases and the J gene end by 1 base; junction bases not matched to a gene: 11. The CDR3 totals 19 residues. CDR1 is MNHEY, CDR2 SVGEGT, per germline. The CDR3 nucleotides read TGTGCCAGCAGTTACCCACGACAGGGGGCAGGGAGGAGCAATCAGCCCCAGCATTTT. It translates to CASSYPRQGAGRSNQPQHF.